The 11 T cell receptor beta chains below come from one sample, sequenced in a study of T cell responses to AZD1222 COVID-19 vaccine. Clones were read by immunoSEQ multiplex PCR, and TCRdb kept only the in-frame ones, dropping some. Here the sample spans more than 95,000 clones, roughly 86% being singletons. The source material was peripheral blood, sampled on day 0 of AZD1222 vaccination. The receptors come from an adult in good health.

This chain uses TRBV5-1 with TRBJ2-2; either TRBD1 or TRBD2 may fit D (6 bases each). The CDR3 has 14 residues. Germline-derived CDR1 and CDR2 are SGHRS and YFSETQ. V lost 2 bases, J lost 5 bases, and 10 bases lay in between. The DNA for the CDR3 is TGCGCCAGCAGCTTTGGGGGGCTGACCGGGGAGCTGTTTTTT. Translated: CASSFGGLTGELFF.

The chain links TRBV15 to TRBJ2-3, with 8 bases aligning to TRBD1. Germline CDR1 reads LNHNV; CDR2 reads YYDKDF (reference sequence). After removal of 0 bases from V and 3 bases from J, the junction contained 5 bases not matched to a gene. This CDR3 comprises 16 residues. The CDR3 region is CATSRDPGTGTDTQYF. In nucleotides, the CDR3 is TGTGCCACCAGCAGAGATCCTGGGACAGGAACAGATACGCAGTATTTT. Looking up the rest from reference TRBV15 and TRBJ2-3 gives the full variable domain: DAMVIQNPRYQVTQFGKPVTLSCSQTLNHNVMYWYQQKSSQAPKLLFHYYDKDFNNEADTPDNFQSRRPNTSFCFLDIRSPGLGDTAMYLCATSRDPGTGTDTQYFGPGTRLTVL.

V is TRBV4-1 and J is TRBJ2-3, with 9 bases lining up with TRBD2. Germline CDR1 and CDR2: MGHRA and YSYEKL. Unmatched junction bases numbered 8, after V lost 1 base and J lost 0 bases. This CDR3 region has 18 residues. CDR3 bases: TGCGCCAGCAGCCAAGTTCCTAGCGGGACCGCTAGCACAGATACGCAGTATTTT. As protein: CASSQVPSGTASTDTQYF.

The J gene is TRBJ2-7, the V gene TRBV28; a weak D match, TRBD1 (5 bases). The CDR3 has 14 amino acids. Trimming stripped 6 bases from V and 0 bases from J, with 12 bases between. The germline V gene encodes CDR1 MDHEN and CDR2 SYDVKM. CDR3 amino acids: CASRRTGFSYEQYF. The CDR3 DNA reads as TGTGCCAGCAGGCGCACAGGATTCTCCTACGAGCAGTACTTC.

The rearrangement uses TRBV25-1 and TRBJ2-7; 8 bases line up with TRBD1. Germline V CDR1 and CDR2: MGHDK, SYGVNS. Trimming took 9 bases from V and 4 from J; bases not matched to a gene: 5. The CDR3 has 12 residues. The CDR3: CASSDREYEQYF. DNA of the CDR3: TGTGCCAGTTCGGACAGGGAGTACGAGCAGTACTTC.

The rearrangement links TRBV27 to TRBJ2-6; TRBD2 might be the D (6 bases). Trimming removed 4 bases at V and 4 bases at J, with 11 bases between. CDR1 and CDR2 from the germline V gene are MNHEY and SMNVEV (reference sequence). The CDR3 is made up of 15 amino acids. The CDR3 nucleotides are TGTGCCAGCAGTTCACCTGGGAGGGGGGCCAACGTCCTGACTTTC. Protein: CASSSPGRGANVLTF.

The chain combines TRBV24-1 with TRBJ2-7; D uncertain. V lost 9 bases to trimming and J lost 2 bases, with 13 bases between them. This CDR3 spans 13 amino acids. In germline, CDR1 is KGHDR, CDR2 SFDVKD. CDR3 DNA sequence: TGTGCCACCCTTCCAGACGGTCCCTACGAGCAGTACTTC. Encoded protein: CATLPDGPYEQYF.

The V gene is TRBV2, the J gene TRBJ1-6, with a weak D call TRBD1 (5 bases). With 6 bases removed from V and 10 bases from J, the gap between germline ends came to 13 bases. This CDR3 has 13 amino acids. Germline assignment: CDR1 SNHLY and CDR2 FYNNEI. CDR3: CASRDGGWSPLHF. The CDR3 nucleotides are TGTGCCAGCAGGGATGGGGGTTGGTCACCCCTCCACTTT.

CDR3 in amino acids: CASSDIGLMLNYGYTF. CDR3 in DNA: TGTGCCAGCAGTGATATAGGCCTAATGCTTAACTATGGCTACACCTTC. The chain recombines TRBV6-1 with TRBJ1-2, with D unclear. Germline V gene sequence: CDR1 MNHNS, CDR2 SASEGT. V shed 3 bases and J shed 1 base, with 15 bases lying between them. This CDR3 spans 16 amino acids.

This rearrangement joins TRBV9 to TRBJ2-2, with TRBD2 identical over 8 bases. The CDR3 extends over 17 amino acids. Germline V lookup: CDR1 SGDLS, CDR2 YYNGEE. After removal of 4 bases from V and 5 bases from J, the junction contained 13 bases not matched to a gene. DNA of the CDR3: TGTGCCAGCAGCCACTCAAGGAGCGGGAGCGGGACCGGGGAGCTGTTTTTT. Amino acids: CASSHSRSGSGTGELFF.

The V call is TRBV28, the J call TRBJ2-7; 7 bases are a match to TRBD1. Trimming removed 7 bases from V and 0 bases from J; junction bases left unmatched: 6. Per germline, CDR1 MDHEN and CDR2 SYDVKM. This CDR3 contains 14 residues. This CDR3 is CASTWAGGSYEQYF. In nucleotides, the CDR3 is TGTGCCAGCACTTGGGCAGGGGGCTCCTACGAGCAGTACTTC. The full variable domain, completed using reference TRBV28 and TRBJ2-7, is DVKVTQSSRYLVKRTGEKVFLECVQDMDHENMFWYRQDPGLGLRLIYFSYDVKMKEKGDIPEGYSVSREKKERFSLILESASTNQTSMYLCASTWAGGSYEQYFGPGTRLTVT.